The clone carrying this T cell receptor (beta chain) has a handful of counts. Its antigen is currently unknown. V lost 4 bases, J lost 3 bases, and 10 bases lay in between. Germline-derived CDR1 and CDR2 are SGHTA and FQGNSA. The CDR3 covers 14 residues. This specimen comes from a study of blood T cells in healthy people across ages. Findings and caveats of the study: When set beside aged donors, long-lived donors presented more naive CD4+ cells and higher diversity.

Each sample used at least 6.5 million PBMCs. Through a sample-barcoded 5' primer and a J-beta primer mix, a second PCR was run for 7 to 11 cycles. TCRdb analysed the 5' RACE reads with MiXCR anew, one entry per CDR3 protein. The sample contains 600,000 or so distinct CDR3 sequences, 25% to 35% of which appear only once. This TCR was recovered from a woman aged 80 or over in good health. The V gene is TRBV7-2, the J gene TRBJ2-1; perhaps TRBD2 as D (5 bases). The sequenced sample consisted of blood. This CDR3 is CASSYPGIYNEQFF. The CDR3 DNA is TGTGCCAGCAGCTACCCCGGGATCTACAATGAGCAGTTCTTC.